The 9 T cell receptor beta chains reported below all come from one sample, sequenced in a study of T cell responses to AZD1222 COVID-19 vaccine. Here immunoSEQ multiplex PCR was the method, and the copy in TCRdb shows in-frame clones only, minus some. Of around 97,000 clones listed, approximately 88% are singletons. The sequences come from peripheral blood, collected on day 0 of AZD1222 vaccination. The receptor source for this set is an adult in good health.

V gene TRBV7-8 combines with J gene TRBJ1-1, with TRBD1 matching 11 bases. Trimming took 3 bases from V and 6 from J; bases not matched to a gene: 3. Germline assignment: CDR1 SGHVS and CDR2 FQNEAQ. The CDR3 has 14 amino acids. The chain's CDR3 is CASSLGDRGAEAFF. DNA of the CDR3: TGTGCCAGCAGCTTGGGGGACAGGGGGGCTGAAGCTTTCTTT.

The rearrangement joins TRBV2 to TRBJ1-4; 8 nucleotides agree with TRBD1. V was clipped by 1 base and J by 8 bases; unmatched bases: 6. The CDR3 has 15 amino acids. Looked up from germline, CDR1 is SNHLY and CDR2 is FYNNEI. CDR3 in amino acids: CASSEGAQGGEKLFF. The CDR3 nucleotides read TGTGCCAGCAGTGAAGGTGCACAGGGGGGAGAAAAACTGTTTTTT.

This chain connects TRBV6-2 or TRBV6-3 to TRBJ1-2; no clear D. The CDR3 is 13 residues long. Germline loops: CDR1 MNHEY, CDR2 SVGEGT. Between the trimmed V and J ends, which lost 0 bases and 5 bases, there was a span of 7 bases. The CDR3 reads CASSYSSSYGYTF. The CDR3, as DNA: TGTGCCAGCAGTTACTCGAGCAGTTATGGCTACACCTTC.

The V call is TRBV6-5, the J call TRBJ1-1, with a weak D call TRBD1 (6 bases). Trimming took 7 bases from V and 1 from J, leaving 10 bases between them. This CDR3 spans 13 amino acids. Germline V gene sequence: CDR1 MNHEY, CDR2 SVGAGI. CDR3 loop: CASNRDRNTEAFF. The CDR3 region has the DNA TGTGCCAGCAACAGGGATAGGAACACTGAAGCTTTCTTT.

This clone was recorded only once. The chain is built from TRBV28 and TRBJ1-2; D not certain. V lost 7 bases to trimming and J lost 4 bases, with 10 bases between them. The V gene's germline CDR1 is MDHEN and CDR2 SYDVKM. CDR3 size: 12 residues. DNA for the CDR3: TGTGCCAGCACTCAGCAGACCTATGGCTACACCTTC. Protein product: CASTQQTYGYTF.

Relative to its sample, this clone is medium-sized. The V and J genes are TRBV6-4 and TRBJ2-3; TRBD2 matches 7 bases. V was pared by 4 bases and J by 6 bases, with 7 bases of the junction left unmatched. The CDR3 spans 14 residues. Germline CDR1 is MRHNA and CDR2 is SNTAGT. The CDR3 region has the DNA TGTGCCAGCAGTGCCTTGGGGGGGATGGATACGCAGTATTTT. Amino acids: CASSALGGMDTQYF.

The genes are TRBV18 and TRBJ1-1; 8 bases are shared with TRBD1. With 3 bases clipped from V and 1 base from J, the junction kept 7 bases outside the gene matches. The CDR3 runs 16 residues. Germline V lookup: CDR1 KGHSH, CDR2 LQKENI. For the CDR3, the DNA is TGTGCCAGCTCACCCTTCGACAGGGGATCGAACACTGAAGCTTTCTTT. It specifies CASSPFDRGSNTEAFF.

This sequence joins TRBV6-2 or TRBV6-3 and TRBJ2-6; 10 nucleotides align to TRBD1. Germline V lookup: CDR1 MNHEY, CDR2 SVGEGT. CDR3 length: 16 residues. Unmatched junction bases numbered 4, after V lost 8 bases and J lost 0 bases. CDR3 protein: CASGRDRGSGANVLTF. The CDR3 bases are TGTGCCAGCGGCCGGGACAGGGGCTCTGGGGCCAACGTCCTGACTTTC.

This CDR3 reads CASSLAAGGGNEKLFF. The CDR3 DNA reads as TGTGCCAGCAGCTTAGCGGCCGGGGGGGGAAATGAAAAACTGTTTTTT. The chain couples TRBV7-8 to TRBJ1-4; tentative D call: TRBD1 (5 bases). V dropped 0 bases and J dropped 5 bases, with 13 bases sitting between them. In germline, CDR1 is SGHVS, CDR2 FQNEAQ. This CDR3 contains 16 residues.